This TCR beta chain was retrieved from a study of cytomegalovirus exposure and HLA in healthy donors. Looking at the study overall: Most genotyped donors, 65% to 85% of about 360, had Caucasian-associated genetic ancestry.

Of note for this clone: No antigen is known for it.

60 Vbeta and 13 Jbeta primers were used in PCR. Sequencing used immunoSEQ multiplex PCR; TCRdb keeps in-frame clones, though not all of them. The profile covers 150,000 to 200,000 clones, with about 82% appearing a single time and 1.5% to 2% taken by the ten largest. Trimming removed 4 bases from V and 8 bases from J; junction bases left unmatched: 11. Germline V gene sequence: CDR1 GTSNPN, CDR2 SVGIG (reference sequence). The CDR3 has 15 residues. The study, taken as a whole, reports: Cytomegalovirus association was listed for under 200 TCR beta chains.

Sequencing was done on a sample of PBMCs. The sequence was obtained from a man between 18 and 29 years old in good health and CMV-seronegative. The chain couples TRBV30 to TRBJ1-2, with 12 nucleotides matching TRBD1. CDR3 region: CAWTPGTGGLYGYTF. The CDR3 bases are TGTGCCTGGACACCCGGGACAGGGGGCCTCTACGGCTACACCTTC. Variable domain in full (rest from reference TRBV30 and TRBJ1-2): SQTIHQWPATLVQPVGSPLSLECTVEGTSNPNLYWYRQAAGRGLQLLFYSVGIGQISSEVPQNLSASRPQDRQFILSSKKLLLSDSGFYLCAWTPGTGGLYGYTFGSGTRLTVV.